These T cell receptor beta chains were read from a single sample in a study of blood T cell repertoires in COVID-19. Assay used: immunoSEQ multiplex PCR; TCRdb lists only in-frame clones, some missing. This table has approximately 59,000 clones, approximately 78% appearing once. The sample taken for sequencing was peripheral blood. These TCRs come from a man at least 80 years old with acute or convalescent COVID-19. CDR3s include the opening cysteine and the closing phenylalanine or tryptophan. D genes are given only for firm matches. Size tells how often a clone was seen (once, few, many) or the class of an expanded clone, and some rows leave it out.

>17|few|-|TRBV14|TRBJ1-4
CASSQELSRATNEKLFF
TGTGCCAGCAGCCAAGAACTCAGCCGGGCAACTAATGAAAAACTGTTTTTT
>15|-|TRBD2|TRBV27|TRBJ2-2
CASSPTGGYTGELFF
TGTGCCAGCAGTCCAACCGGGGGGTACACCGGGGAGCTGTTTTTT
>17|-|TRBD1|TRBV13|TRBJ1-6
CASSLLVDRGRVSPLHF
TGTGCCAGCAGCTTATTGGTGGACAGGGGGCGAGTCTCACCCCTCCACTTT
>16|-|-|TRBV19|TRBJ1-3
CASSIPGFSSGNTIYF
TGTGCCAGTAGTATCCCAGGATTTAGCTCTGGAAACACCATATATTTT
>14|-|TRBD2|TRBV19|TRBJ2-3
CASTSRGGLNTQYF
TGTGCCAGTACTTCGCGGGGGGGCTTGAATACGCAGTATTTT
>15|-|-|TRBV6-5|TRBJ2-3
CASTPPGAGTDTQYF
TGTGCCAGCACCCCCCCAGGGGCGGGCACAGATACGCAGTATTTT
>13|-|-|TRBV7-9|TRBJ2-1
CASSLGTANPGVF
TGTGCCAGCAGCTTAGGGACCGCAAACCCCGGGGTCTTC
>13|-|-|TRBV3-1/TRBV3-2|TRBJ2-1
CASSLRGSGAIFF
TGTGCCAGCAGCCTCAGGGGGTCGGGGGCTATTTTCTTC
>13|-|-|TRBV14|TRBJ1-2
CASSQGMRDHLNF
TGTGCCAGCAGCCAAGGTATGCGGGACCATCTAAACTTC
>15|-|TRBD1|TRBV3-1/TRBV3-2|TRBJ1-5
CASSPGQGTHQPQHF
TGTGCCAGCAGCCCAGGACAGGGGACCCACCAGCCCCAGCATTTT
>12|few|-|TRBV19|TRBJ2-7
CASSFTGYEQYF
TGTGCCAGTAGCTTTACAGGGTACGAGCAGTACTTC
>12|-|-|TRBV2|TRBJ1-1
CASKSRATEAFF
TGTGCCAGCAAGTCCAGGGCGACTGAAGCTTTCTTT
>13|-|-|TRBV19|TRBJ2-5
CASSRQIQETQYF
TGTGCCAGTAGTCGACAGATACAAGAGACCCAGTACTTC
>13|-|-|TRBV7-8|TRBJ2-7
CASSLASQGGQYF
TGTGCCAGCAGCTTAGCAAGCCAGGGAGGGCAGTACTTC
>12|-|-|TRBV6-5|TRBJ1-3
CASSPGLNTIYF
TGTGCCAGCAGCCCCGGGTTGAACACCATATATTTT
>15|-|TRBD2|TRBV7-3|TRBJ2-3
CASSSGLASTDTQYF
TGTGCCAGCAGCTCGGGACTAGCAAGCACAGATACGCAGTATTTT
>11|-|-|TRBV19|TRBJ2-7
CASSAGNEQYF
TGTGCCAGTAGTGCAGGAAACGAGCAGTACTTC
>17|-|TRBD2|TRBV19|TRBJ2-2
CASSFFGLAGGPGELFF
TGTGCCAGTAGTTTTTTTGGACTAGCGGGAGGGCCCGGGGAGCTGTTTTTT
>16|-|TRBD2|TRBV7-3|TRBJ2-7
CASSLGPLAGGYEQYF
TGTGCCAGCAGCTTAGGCCCACTAGCGGGAGGTTACGAGCAGTACTTC
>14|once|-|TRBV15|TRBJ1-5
CATSTRDLNQPQHF
TGTGCCACCTCGACCCGGGACTTAAATCAGCCCCAGCATTTT
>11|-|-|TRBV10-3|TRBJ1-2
CAISLDYGYTF
TGTGCCATCAGCCTTGACTATGGCTACACCTTC
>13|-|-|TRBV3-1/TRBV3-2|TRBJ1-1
CASSQRGATEAFF
TGTGCCAGCAGCCAGCGCGGAGCCACTGAAGCTTTCTTT
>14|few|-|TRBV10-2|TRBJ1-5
CATQRGLSNQPQHF
TGCGCCACCCAAAGGGGCCTTAGCAATCAGCCCCAGCATTTT
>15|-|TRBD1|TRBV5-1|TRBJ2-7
CASSVGTGGVYEQYF
TGCGCCAGCAGCGTCGGGACAGGGGGCGTCTACGAGCAGTACTTC
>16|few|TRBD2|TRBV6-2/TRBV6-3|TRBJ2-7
CASSYSHLAGTYEQYF
TGTGCCAGCAGTTACTCGCATCTAGCGGGAACCTACGAGCAGTACTTC
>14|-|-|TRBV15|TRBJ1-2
CATSRDEAAYGYTF
TGTGCCACCAGCAGAGATGAGGCCGCGTATGGCTACACCTTC
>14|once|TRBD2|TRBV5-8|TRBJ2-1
CASPQLRLAGGKFF
TGTGCCAGCCCTCAACTCCGGCTAGCGGGAGGGAAGTTCTTC
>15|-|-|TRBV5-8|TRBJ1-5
CASSQGIVGNQPQHF
TGTGCCAGCAGCCAGGGGATCGTGGGCAATCAGCCCCAGCATTTT
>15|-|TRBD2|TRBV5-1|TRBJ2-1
CASSNLGLALGEQFF
TGCGCCAGCAGCAATCTGGGACTAGCCTTAGGTGAGCAGTTCTTC
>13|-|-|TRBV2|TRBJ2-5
CASSELAGETQYF
TGTGCCAGCAGTGAACTAGCCGGGGAGACCCAGTACTTC
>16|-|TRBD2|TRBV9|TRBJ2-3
CASSEWEGQIFDTQYF
TGTGCCAGCAGCGAATGGGAGGGCCAGATTTTCGATACGCAGTATTTT
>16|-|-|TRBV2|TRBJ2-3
CASSPIGGASTDTQYF
TGTGCCAGCAGCCCAATAGGGGGGGCGAGCACAGATACGCAGTATTTT
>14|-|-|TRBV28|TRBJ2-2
CASLTGDLSGELFF
TGTGCCAGCCTGACGGGAGATCTGTCCGGGGAGCTGTTTTTT